This T cell receptor beta chain derives from a study of blood T cell repertoires in COVID-19 (dated by TCRdb to 2018 to 2021). Looking at the study overall: The collaborator samples originated in the United States, Italy and Spain and spanned the acute and convalescent phases of COVID-19. The repertoires were made available in a free public database intended to serve as a resource for research on the immune response to SARS-CoV-2. HLA class I and class II types, where available, came from metadata supplied by the sample provider rather than from assay-based typing. Samples were obtained from the ongoing ImmuneRACE study (first 160 participants) and from 1,000 to 1,500 subjects provided by 6 global collaborators. The sample metadata nearly always contained a de-identified subject ID, COVID-19 status, age in years and sex. The material from the prospective study consisted of cDNA or gDNA derived from T cells, B-cell-depleted T cells, or PBMCs. Deeply sampled blood TCRbeta repertoires from subjects exposed to, actively infected with, or recovered from COVID-19 were included in the dataset.

Participants in the prospective study were enrolled through a virtual design, were aged roughly 18 to 100 years, and lived in roughly 26 United States geographic areas. Cohort assignment in the prospective study relied on participant-reported clinical history from a screening survey and a study questionnaire. Recovered participants in ImmuneRACE Cohort 3 were defined by two consecutive negative NP/OP PCR tests, clearance by a healthcare professional, or resolution of symptoms. In the prospective study, whole blood, serum and a nasopharyngeal or oropharyngeal swab were collected from each participant by mobile phlebotomists. Over an approximately 2-month period, participants in the prospective study had the option of providing additional blood draws and questionnaires. Before DNA extraction, prospective study blood samples were shipped either frozen or at room temperature. TCRbeta CDR3 regions were amplified from genomic DNA using the immunoSEQ Assay, a bias-controlled multiplex PCR. The authors' pipeline ran thus. Nucleated cell counts per sample were estimated from amplification of reference gene primers within the assay. To quantify the absolute abundance of each unique TCRbeta CDR3 rearrangement, sequence reads were collapsed and filtered. For each sample, productive Simpson clonality was calculated as the square root of Simpson's diversity index across productive rearrangements. TCRdb re-hosts the immuneACCESS table, in-frame sequences only. Its copies lack some clones; in the studies checked, an unresolved V gene accounts for under half of them, and the cause for the rest is not known. V, J and clone size derive from that table, while D and trimming were established from the DNA sequence. The sample table shows roughly 130,000 clones, and approximately 86% are seen once. Together, the top ten hold around 2.3% of the sample.

Comments on this clone: Its antigen remains undetermined. No much larger clonotype is one base removed from it; base qualities were not supplied.

Summary of the overall study and its limitations: Clinical and demographic metadata were provided uncurated, with the amount varying by source and participant.

Sequenced input: PBMCs or T cells enriched from blood (not recorded which). This clonotype was obtained from a woman aged 45-60 years who had recovered from COVID-19.

The DNA sequence reads TGTGCCAGCAGCTTTTCCGGGACTAGCGGCTCCTACGAGCAGTACTTC. Its protein product is CASSFSGTSGSYEQYF. The chain joins TRBV7-2 to TRBJ2-7, with TRBD2 identical over 11 junction bases. Including cysteine and phenylalanine, the CDR3 has 16 amino acids. The CDR3 DNA has 48 bases and is translated from base 1. After removal of 3 bases from V and 0 bases from J, the junction retains 4 bases not matched to a gene. Per the germline V gene, SGHTA is the CDR1 and FQGNSA is the CDR2.